A selection of T cell receptor beta chains follows, all from one sample in a study of T cell repertoires in ileal Crohn's disease. Measured with immunoSEQ multiplex PCR; TCRdb has only the in-frame clones, and not every one. Here the sample spans 15,000 or so clones, 78% being singletons. The sample was ileal tissue. The receptors were gathered from an adult with Crohn's disease. The CDR3 runs from the conserved cysteine through the conserved F or W. A D gene is named only where the DNA matches it firmly. Size is stated for part of the rows, as once, few or many counts, or as a class when the clone is expanded.

TRBJ1-2	.	16	TRBV5-1	.	CASSLDGAGTNYGYTF	TGCGCCAGCAGCTTGGATGGAGCCGGGACCAACTATGGCTACACCTTC
TRBJ1-4	TRBD1	14	TRBV2	few	CASSDRATNEKLFF	TGTGCCAGCAGCGACAGGGCAACTAATGAAAAACTGTTTTTT
TRBJ2-1	.	14	TRBV28	.	CASSPTRTYNEQFF	TGTGCCAGCAGTCCCACACGGACCTACAATGAGCAGTTCTTC
TRBJ1-1	.	11	TRBV6-1	.	CASQRNTEAFF	TGTGCCAGCCAGCGGAACACTGAAGCTTTCTTT
TRBJ1-5	TRBD1	15	TRBV7-2	.	CASSTRTGSGQPQHF	TGTGCCAGCAGCACCCGGACAGGGTCAGGGCAGCCCCAGCATTTT
TRBJ2-3	.	15	TRBV6-5	.	CASSYEASPADTQYF	TGTGCCAGCAGTTACGAGGCGAGTCCGGCAGATACGCAGTATTTT
TRBJ2-7	TRBD1	14	TRBV5-1	.	CASKRGQGKYEQYF	TGCGCCAGCAAGAGGGGACAGGGCAAGTACGAGCAGTACTTC
TRBJ1-4	TRBD1	14	TRBV27	.	CASRSAQGWEKLFF	TGTGCCAGCCGAAGTGCACAGGGGTGGGAAAAACTGTTTTTT
TRBJ1-1	.	14	TRBV10-3	.	CAISYSTGNTEAFF	TGTGCCATCAGTTATAGCACAGGGAACACTGAAGCTTTCTTT
TRBJ2-5	TRBD1	15	TRBV9	once	CASSAATGAVETQYF	TGTGCCAGCAGCGCCGCCACAGGGGCGGTAGAGACCCAGTACTTC